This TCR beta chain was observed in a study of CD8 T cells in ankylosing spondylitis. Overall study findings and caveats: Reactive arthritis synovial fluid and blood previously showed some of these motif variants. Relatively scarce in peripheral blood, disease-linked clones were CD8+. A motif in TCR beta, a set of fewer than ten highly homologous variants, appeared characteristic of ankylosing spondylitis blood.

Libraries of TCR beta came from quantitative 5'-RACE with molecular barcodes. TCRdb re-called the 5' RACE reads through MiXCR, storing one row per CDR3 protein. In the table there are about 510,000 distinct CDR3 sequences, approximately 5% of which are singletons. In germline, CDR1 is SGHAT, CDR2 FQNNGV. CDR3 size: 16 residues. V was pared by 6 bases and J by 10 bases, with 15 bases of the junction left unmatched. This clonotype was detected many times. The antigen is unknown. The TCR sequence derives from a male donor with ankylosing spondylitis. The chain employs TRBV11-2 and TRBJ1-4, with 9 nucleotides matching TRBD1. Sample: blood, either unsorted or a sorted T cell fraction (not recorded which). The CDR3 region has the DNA TGTGCCAGCAGATCACCTCTAACAGGGGGCCGGGGAAAACTGTTTTTT. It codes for CASRSPLTGGRGKLFF.